The T cell receptor (beta chain) under discussion was sequenced for a study of OX40 agonist ivuxolimab in advanced cancers. Study background: With ivuxolimab, an agonistic anti-OX40 (CD134) antibody, patients were treated.

Repertoires were generated with immunoSEQ multiplex PCR, while TCRdb's copy carries only in-frame clones and drops some. Among 45,000 to 60,000 clones listed, over 80% were seen once. V was shortened by 1 base and J by 6 bases, with 7 bases between the two germline ends. Germline-derived CDR1 and CDR2 are SGHDT and YYEEEE. This CDR3 is built from 12 residues. Of note for this clone: The antigen is undetermined.

Study-wide results and limits: Clonal expansion by week 6 occurred in CD4+ and CD8+ blood T cells (at 0.1 to 3.0 mg/kg). The authors did not determine the antigen specificity of the expanded peripheral T cells. Also present in some nonresponders was a low level of normalized T-cell clonal expansion.

The sequencing here drew on CD4+ or CD8+ T cells sorted from blood, taken in a trial of the OX40 agonist ivuxolimab. The rearrangement uses TRBV5-6 and TRBJ1-2, with D possibly being TRBD1 (6 bases). This sequence was found in an adult with an advanced solid tumor such as melanoma, head and neck, liver or kidney cancer. Written as DNA, the CDR3 is TGTGCCAGCAGCTTGAACAGGGATGGCTACACCTTC. Protein sequence: CASSLNRDGYTF.